A selection of T cell receptor beta chains follows, all from one sample in a study of identical twins. MiXCR, run by TCRdb on the 5' RACE reads, gives a single entry per CDR3 protein. The sample has more than 650,000 distinct CDR3 sequences, approximately 6% seen once. Sequenced sample: naive T cells sorted from blood. These receptors came from a young man in good health. Each CDR3 is given with its conserved first and last residue. The D gene is left open where the match is weak. Clone size is given for some rows only: seen once, a few or many times, or a class if the clone is expanded.

cdr3_aa cdr3_nt d_call clone_size j_call v_call
CSVVSGRGELFF TGCAGCGTTGTCAGCGGGCGCGGGGAGCTGTTTTTT - many TRBJ2-2 TRBV29-1
CASSWGGGQETQYF TGTGCCAGCAGTTGGGGGGGCGGACAAGAGACCCAGTACTTC - few TRBJ2-5 TRBV12-3/TRBV12-4
CASSSKNTGELFF TGCGCCAGCAGCAGTAAGAACACCGGGGAGCTGTTTTTT - many TRBJ2-2 TRBV5-1
CASSHGGEQFF TGTGCCAGCAGCCACGGGGGTGAGCAGTTCTTC - - TRBJ2-1 TRBV6-5
CSVTGRMAGGEAFF TGCAGCGTTACTGGACGGATGGCCGGGGGTGAAGCTTTCTTT - many TRBJ1-1 TRBV29-1
CASSHGQSYGYTF TGTGCCAGCAGCCACGGACAGTCTTATGGCTACACCTTC - many TRBJ1-2 TRBV12-3/TRBV12-4
CSARPGIANTGELFF TGCAGTGCTCGGCCGGGAATCGCGAACACCGGGGAGCTGTTTTTT - - TRBJ2-2 TRBV20-1
CASSIWGQGTDEQFF TGTGCCAGTAGTATTTGGGGACAGGGTACCGATGAGCAGTTCTTC TRBD1 - TRBJ2-1 TRBV19
CASSLESGGANVLTF TGCGCCAGCAGCTTGGAATCCGGCGGGGCCAACGTCCTGACTTTC - - TRBJ2-6 TRBV5-1
CASSQSAQTLYF TGTGCCAGCAGCCAATCAGCCCAGACCCTGTACTTC - - TRBJ2-5 TRBV14
CASSYHKGNTGELFF TGTGCCAGCAGCTACCACAAAGGGAACACCGGGGAGCTGTTTTTT - few TRBJ2-2 TRBV14
CSARGTDRGSGNTIYF TGCAGTGCTCGAGGGACCGACAGGGGATCTGGAAACACCATATATTTT TRBD1 - TRBJ1-3 TRBV20-1
CASSPSSRTGGLGTEAFF TGTGCCAGCTCACCCAGTTCCAGGACAGGGGGCCTGGGCACTGAAGCTTTCTTT TRBD1 few TRBJ1-1 TRBV18
CASSVESGWSGLATDTQYF TGTGCCAGCAGCGTAGAGTCAGGGTGGTCGGGACTAGCCACAGATACGCAGTATTTT TRBD2 - TRBJ2-3 TRBV9
CASSLWQGAMGGYTF TGTGCCAGCAGTTTATGGCAGGGGGCGATGGGTGGCTACACCTTC TRBD1 many TRBJ1-2 TRBV27
CSARDRGQGILNTEAFF TGCAGTGCTAGAGACCGCGGACAGGGCATTTTGAACACTGAAGCTTTCTTT TRBD1 many TRBJ1-1 TRBV20-1
CASSPREPKETQYF TGCGCCAGCAGCCCGCGGGAGCCCAAAGAGACCCAGTACTTC TRBD2 - TRBJ2-5 TRBV4-1
CASGLAPSTDTQYF TGTGCCAGCGGTCTAGCACCTAGCACAGATACGCAGTATTTT - many TRBJ2-3 TRBV12-3/TRBV12-4
CASAQGASYEQYF TGCGCCAGTGCACAGGGGGCCTCCTACGAGCAGTACTTC TRBD1 - TRBJ2-7 TRBV5-1
CASSPRTLPSSYNEQFF TGTGCCAGCAGCCCGCGGACGCTTCCGAGCTCCTACAATGAGCAGTTCTTC - many TRBJ2-1 TRBV7-2
CASSRLREGEQFF TGTGCCAGCAGCCGACTGCGGGAGGGAGAGCAGTTCTTC TRBD2 - TRBJ2-1 TRBV7-9
CSVGTGEQGQPQHF TGCAGCGTGGGAACAGGGGAGCAAGGACAGCCCCAGCATTTT TRBD1 many TRBJ1-5 TRBV29-1
CANSQGTEAFF TGTGCCAACAGTCAGGGGACTGAAGCTTTCTTT - many TRBJ1-1 TRBV12-3/TRBV12-4
CASSPSSLAKQFF TGTGCCAGCAGTCCCTCATCGCTGGCTAAGCAGTTCTTC - many TRBJ2-1 TRBV28
CASSSFQGSGELFF TGTGCCAGCAGTTCGTTCCAGGGAAGCGGGGAGCTGTTTTTT - many TRBJ2-2 TRBV12-3/TRBV12-4
CAWSVGLTYNEQFF TGTGCCTGGAGTGTAGGACTTACCTACAATGAGCAGTTCTTC - few TRBJ2-1 TRBV30
CAISEEANYGYTF TGTGCCATCAGCGAAGAAGCTAACTATGGCTACACCTTC - many TRBJ1-2 TRBV10-3
CASSFAGKETQYF TGTGCCAGCAGTTTTGCGGGAAAAGAGACCCAGTACTTC - many TRBJ2-5 TRBV12-3/TRBV12-4
CSARDRVGELFF TGCAGTGCTAGAGATCGGGTCGGGGAGCTGTTTTTT - many TRBJ2-2 TRBV20-1
CSVEPRLARETQYF TGCAGCGTTGAACCCCGACTAGCGAGAGAGACCCAGTACTTC TRBD2 many TRBJ2-5 TRBV29-1
CASSRPRDRAWYTEAFF TGTGCCAGCAGCCGACCCCGGGACAGGGCTTGGTACACTGAAGCTTTCTTT TRBD1 - TRBJ1-1 TRBV6-1
CAWSVMTFPEAFF TGTGCCTGGAGTGTAATGACATTTCCCGAAGCTTTCTTT - - TRBJ1-1 TRBV30
CASSPPSGRADTQYF TGTGCCAGCAGTCCACCTAGCGGGAGAGCAGATACGCAGTATTTT TRBD2 many TRBJ2-3 TRBV27